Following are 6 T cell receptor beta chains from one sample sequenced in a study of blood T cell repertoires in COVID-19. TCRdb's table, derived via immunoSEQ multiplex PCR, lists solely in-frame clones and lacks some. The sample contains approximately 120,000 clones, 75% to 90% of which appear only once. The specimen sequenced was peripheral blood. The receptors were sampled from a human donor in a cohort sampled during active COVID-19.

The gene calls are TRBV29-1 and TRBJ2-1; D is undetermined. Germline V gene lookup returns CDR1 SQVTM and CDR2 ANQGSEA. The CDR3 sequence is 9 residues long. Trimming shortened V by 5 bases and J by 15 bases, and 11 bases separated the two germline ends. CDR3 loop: CSVSESGFF. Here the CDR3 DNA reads TGCAGCGTTAGTGAGTCGGGGTTCTTC.

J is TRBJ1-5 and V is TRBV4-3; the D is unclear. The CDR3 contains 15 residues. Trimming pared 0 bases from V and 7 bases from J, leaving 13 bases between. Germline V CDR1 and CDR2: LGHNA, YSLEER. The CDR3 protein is CASSQDPGSRQPQHF. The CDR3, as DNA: TGCGCCAGCAGCCAAGATCCCGGGTCGCGCCAGCCCCAGCATTTT.

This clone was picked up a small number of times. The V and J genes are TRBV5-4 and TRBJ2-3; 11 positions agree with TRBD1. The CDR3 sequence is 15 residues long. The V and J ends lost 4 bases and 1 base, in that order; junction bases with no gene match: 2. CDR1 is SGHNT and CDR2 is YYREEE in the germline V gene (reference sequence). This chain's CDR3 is CASSPDRGRTDTQYF. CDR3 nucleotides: TGTGCCAGCAGCCCGGACAGGGGGCGCACAGATACGCAGTATTTT. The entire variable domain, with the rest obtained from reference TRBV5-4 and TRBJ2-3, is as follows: ETGVTQSPTHLIKTRGQQVTLRCSSQSGHNTVSWYQQALGQGPQFIFQYYREEENGRGNFPPRFSGLQFPNYSSELNVNALELDDSALYLCASSPDRGRTDTQYFGPGTRLTVL.

This chain's CDR3 is CASSAGLAGVGEQFF. As DNA, the CDR3 is TGCGCCAGCAGCGCAGGACTAGCGGGGGTCGGAGAGCAGTTCTTC. The gene calls are TRBV5-1 and TRBJ2-1; TRBD2 matches 13 bases. Germline CDR1 reads SGHRS; CDR2 reads YFSETQ. CDR3 length: 15 amino acids. V shed 4 bases and J 10 bases; nucleotides not matched to a gene: 8.

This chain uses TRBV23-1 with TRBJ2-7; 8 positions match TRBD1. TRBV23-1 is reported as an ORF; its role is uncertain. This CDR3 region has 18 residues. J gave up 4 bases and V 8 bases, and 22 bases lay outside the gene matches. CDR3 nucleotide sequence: TGCGCCAGCCCCCGGGGGACAGGTCCTCAGAGTGGGTCATACGAGCAGTACGTC. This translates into CASPRGTGPQSGSYEQYV.

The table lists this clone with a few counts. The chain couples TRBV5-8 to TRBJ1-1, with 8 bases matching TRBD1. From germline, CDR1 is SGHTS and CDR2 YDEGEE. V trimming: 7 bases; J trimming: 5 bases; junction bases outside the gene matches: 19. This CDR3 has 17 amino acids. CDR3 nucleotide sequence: TGTGCCAGCCCTGCCTATTGGGACAGGCCCGATTCAACTGAAGCTTTCTTT. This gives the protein CASPAYWDRPDSTEAFF. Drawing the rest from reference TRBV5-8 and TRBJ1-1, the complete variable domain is EAGVTQSPTHLIKTRGQQATLRCSPISGHTSVYWYQQALGLGLQFLLWYDEGEERNRGNFPPRFSGRQFPNYSSELNVNALELEDSALYLCASPAYWDRPDSTEAFFGQGTRLTVV.